The T cell receptor (beta chain) described here comes from a study of cytomegalovirus exposure and HLA in healthy donors (dated by TCRdb to 2016 to 2017). For the wider study: According to a later analysis, the 100 to 150 validation repertoires were produced on the same platform as the 700 or so repertoires of the first cohort. The study aimed to test whether signatures of past pathogen exposure could be identified by cataloging public T cell receptors. A separate validation cohort of more than 100 different subjects was used in addition to the approximately 610-subject first cohort. High-throughput TCR immunosequencing, statistical association of individual TCRs with disease status, and machine learning were combined to predict cytomegalovirus infection status.

From a lookup of the germline V gene, CDR1 and CDR2 are MDHEN and SYDVKM. Trimming accounts for 1 base at V and 6 bases at J, while the number of junction bases matched to no gene is 4. The cysteine opens and the phenylalanine closes a CDR3 of 15 amino acids. CDR3 DNA only is kept here, 45 bases in frame from base 1. Concerning this clone: Its antigen remains unidentified. No quality values exist for individual bases; no much larger clone is one base distant.

Receptor amplification or capture employed the immunoSEQ multiplex PCR assay. Concerning the study's data processing: A statistical classification framework was built for diagnosing cytomegalovirus status from the catalog of TCR beta chain sequences. Not all clones reach the TCRdb copy of this immuneACCESS table, which keeps in-frame sequences only. Checked studies attribute under half of the gap to unresolved V genes and leave the rest unexplained. That table gives V, J and clone size, and the DNA gave D and trimming. The sample yields 55,000 to 85,000 clones; about 95% were counted once. The ten largest clones represent roughly 1% of the sample. Donors formed part of the validation cohort, which comprised 95 to 150 subjects and was distinct from the first cohort of under 850 subjects. Paper-wide results and their limitations: The authors suggested that the approach could potentially be extended to other disease states and immunological phenotypes. Three of the identified cytomegalovirus-associated TCR beta chains were confirmed in vitro to be specific for cytomegalovirus antigens. A later analysis found that TCRs clustered in the first cohort also tended to co-occur in the 120 or so validation repertoires, with approximately 93% of cluster scores above 0. The study listed 150 to 200 TCR beta chains as associated with cytomegalovirus. A later analysis lacked HLA typing for the validation cohort, so it scored co-occurrence in that cohort across all 110 or so repertoires. In both the original and validation cohorts, the classifier was reported to diagnose cytomegalovirus status with high specificity and sensitivity. Across donors, most TCR sequences were observed very rarely, whereas some public TCRs were present in many individuals.

Sequenced: PBMCs. This TCR was recovered from a woman between 18 and 30 years old in good health and CMV-seronegative. The chain couples TRBV28 to TRBJ2-7; 12 bases in between match TRBD2. The DNA sequence follows: TGTGCCAGCAGTTTATTGGGACTAGCGGGTCCCGAGCAGTACTTC. It encodes CASSLLGLAGPEQYF.